A selection of T cell receptor beta chains follows, all from one sample in a study of blood T cell repertoires in COVID-19. TCRdb's table, derived via immunoSEQ multiplex PCR, lists solely in-frame clones and lacks some. The profile covers 390,000 or so clones, with around 87% appearing a single time and 8% to 13% taken by the ten largest. Specimen: peripheral blood. The source is a woman in her twenties or thirties with COVID-19, enrolled during active disease. CDR3s include the opening cysteine and the closing phenylalanine or tryptophan. Each record gives: D gene, clone size, J gene, V gene, CDR3 DNA, CDR3 protein. D genes are given only for firm matches. Rows may omit the clone size; those that give it use once, few, many or a size class.

TRBD1 . TRBJ1-6 TRBV2 TGTGCCAGCAGTGCGCCGACAGGGTCTAATAATTCACCCCTCCACTTT CASSAPTGSNNSPLHF
. . TRBJ1-1 TRBV11-2 TGTGCCACCGGGAATACTGAAGCTTTCTTT CATGNTEAFF
. . TRBJ2-3 TRBV24-1 TGTGCCACCAGTGGAGCCAGGTCTAGCACAGATACGCAGTATTTT CATSGARSSTDTQYF
TRBD1 . TRBJ1-1 TRBV19 TGTGCCACTAAAGTGGGACAGGCAGACACTGAAGCTTTCTTT CATKVGQADTEAFF
. . TRBJ2-7 TRBV11-2 TGTGCCAGCAGCTTAGTCGGCGGGACCAACCTACCAGACGAGCAGTACTTC CASSLVGGTNLPDEQYF
. . TRBJ2-7 TRBV30 TGTGCCTGGAGTGTAGTGAGGGCTCACGAGCAGTACTTC CAWSVVRAHEQYF
. . TRBJ2-6 TRBV5-1 TGCGCCAGCAGCTTGGGGACAGTCTCTGGGGCCAACGTCCTGACTTTC CASSLGTVSGANVLTF
TRBD1 . TRBJ1-1 TRBV5-5 TGTGCCAGCAGCGGGGGACAGGGAGGCACTGAAGCTTTCTTT CASSGGQGGTEAFF
TRBD1 . TRBJ1-1 TRBV11-3 TGTGCCAGCAGTCGGACAGGGAACACTGAAGCTTTCTTT CASSRTGNTEAFF
. once TRBJ2-2 TRBV20-1 TGCAGTGCTAGTTCCAGTTCCACCGGGGAGCTGTTTTTT CSASSSSTGELFF
. . TRBJ1-3 TRBV5-1 TGCGCCAGCAGCTTGGGGGGCCCGGAGATCGGAAACACCATATATTTT CASSLGGPEIGNTIYF
TRBD1 . TRBJ1-1 TRBV15 TGTGCCACCAGCAGAGATGACAGGGGGCGAGGTCCTGAAGCTTTCTTT CATSRDDRGRGPEAFF
. . TRBJ1-5 TRBV24-1 TGTGCCACCAGTGACCCCCAGGGGAGAAAGCAGCCCCAGCATTTT CATSDPQGRKQPQHF
. few TRBJ1-3 TRBV18 TGTGCCAGCTCACCCGACAGGAGCGGAAACACCATATATTTT CASSPDRSGNTIYF
. . TRBJ2-1 TRBV4-3 TGCGCCAGCAGCCAAGAACCCAGGGGTCATGAGCAGTTCTTC CASSQEPRGHEQFF
TRBD1 . TRBJ1-1 TRBV7-3 TGTGCCAGCAGCTTAACCACAGGGGTAACTGAAGCTTTCTTT CASSLTTGVTEAFF
. . TRBJ1-2 TRBV15 TGTGCCACCAGCACATTACAGGAGGGTGATGGCTACACCTTC CATSTLQEGDGYTF
TRBD1 . TRBJ1-6 TRBV28 TGTGCCAGCAGAATCAGGGGGCTTTATAATTCACCCCTCCACTTT CASRIRGLYNSPLHF
. . TRBJ2-2 TRBV30 TGTGCCTGGAGTTCCCCGTATGTAGACGGGGAGCTGTTTTTT CAWSSPYVDGELFF
. . TRBJ1-1 TRBV6-5 TGTGCCAGCAGTCTAACGGGACTCTCGAAAAGTGAAGCTTTCTTT CASSLTGLSKSEAFF
TRBD1 . TRBJ1-1 TRBV6-6 TGTGCCAGCAGTTACTCGGAGACAGGGGGCCCTGAAGCTTTCTTT CASSYSETGGPEAFF
TRBD1 . TRBJ1-2 TRBV6-5 TGTGCCAGCAGGCCCCGGGACAGACTATCCTATGGCTACACCTTC CASRPRDRLSYGYTF
. . TRBJ2-1 TRBV7-3 TGTGCCAGCAGCCCGCACACCAGTGTCTATGAGCAGTTCTTC CASSPHTSVYEQFF
. many TRBJ2-7 TRBV3-1/TRBV3-2 TGTGCCAGCAGCCAAGATGACAGGGAGGTTACCGAGCAGTACTTC CASSQDDREVTEQYF
TRBD1 . TRBJ2-7 TRBV27 TGTGCCAGCAGCGCCGGGACAGGGGCCTTTACCTACGAGCAGTACTTC CASSAGTGAFTYEQYF
TRBD1 . TRBJ2-1 TRBV4-1 TGCGCCAGCAGCCACCCCGGGACAGGGAACACCTTGGATGAGCAGTTCTTC CASSHPGTGNTLDEQFF
. . TRBJ2-7 TRBV24-1 TGTGCCACCAGTGACGGGAGTGGCCCCGAGCAGTACTTC CATSDGSGPEQYF
. few TRBJ1-3 TRBV30 TGTGCCTGGAGTGTGTCCTTCTCTGGAAACACCATATATTTT CAWSVSFSGNTIYF
. . TRBJ1-2 TRBV24-1 TGTGCCACCAGTGATTTCAGGATTAACTATGGCTACACCTTC CATSDFRINYGYTF
TRBD1 . TRBJ2-3 TRBV18 TGTGCCAGCTCACCACCGAGGGGGCTAGCAGGCGATACGCAGTATTTT CASSPPRGLAGDTQYF
. . TRBJ2-1 TRBV2 TGTGCCAGCAGTCCTCCTACCAATGAGCAGTTCTTC CASSPPTNEQFF
TRBD1 . TRBJ2-1 TRBV4-2 TGTGCCAGCAGCCCCCGACAGGGGATATCCTACAATGAGCAGTTCTTC CASSPRQGISYNEQFF
. . TRBJ1-1 TRBV4-1 TGCGCCAGCAGCCCGGGCCCGGGAACTGAAGCTTTCTTT CASSPGPGTEAFF
. . TRBJ1-5 TRBV19 TGTGCCAGTAGTATGTCTCCAGATTATAGCAATCAGCCCCAGCATTTT CASSMSPDYSNQPQHF
TRBD1 . TRBJ2-2 TRBV30 TGTGCCTTGGACAGGGGAATGGGGGCCGGGGAGCTGTTTTTT CALDRGMGAGELFF
. . TRBJ1-1 TRBV5-1 TGCGCCAGCGCAAGAGAGGGAGACACTGAAGCTTTCTTT CASAREGDTEAFF
. . TRBJ2-1 TRBV11-3 TGTGCCAGCAGTTCCGGCCTAGCCTCCTACAATGAGCAGTTCTTC CASSSGLASYNEQFF
TRBD1 . TRBJ2-2 TRBV7-8 TGTGCCAGCCGGGTATTACAGGGGGAAGGCACCGGGGAGCTGTTTTTT CASRVLQGEGTGELFF
. . TRBJ1-5 TRBV14 TGTGCCAGCAGCCAAGATGGCAGGGTTATCGGCAATCAGCCCCAGCATTTT CASSQDGRVIGNQPQHF
TRBD1 . TRBJ2-3 TRBV10-2 TGCGCCAGCAGTGAGTCACAGGGGAGCACAGATACGCAGTATTTT CASSESQGSTDTQYF
. . TRBJ2-2 TRBV12-5 TGTGCTAGTGGTTTAAGTTTTGGCCCCGGGGAGCTGTTTTTT CASGLSFGPGELFF
TRBD2 . TRBJ2-5 TRBV5-1 TGCGCCAGCAGCCTCGGGACTAGCATGGAGACCCAGTACTTC CASSLGTSMETQYF
. . TRBJ2-5 TRBV6-6 TGTGCCAGCTTGTCGCCGGGAGAGACCCAGTACTTC CASLSPGETQYF
TRBD1 . TRBJ2-5 TRBV5-5 TGTGCCAGCAGCCAGGGACAGGCCCAAGAGACCCAGTACTTC CASSQGQAQETQYF
. . TRBJ2-5 TRBV6-5 TGTGCCAGCAGTTACTCGCGGGGCCAAGAGACCCAGTACTTC CASSYSRGQETQYF
TRBD2 . TRBJ2-3 TRBV4-3 TGCGCCAGCAGCCAGAGGACTAGCGGGAGGCCCACAGATACGCAGTATTTT CASSQRTSGRPTDTQYF
. . TRBJ2-3 TRBV9 TGTGCCAGCAGCGAGGGTGGGCTAGCGAACACAGATACGCAGTATTTT CASSEGGLANTDTQYF
TRBD2 . TRBJ2-2 TRBV2 TGTGCCGGACTAGCGGGAGTGAACACCGGGGAGCTGTTTTTT CAGLAGVNTGELFF
. . TRBJ2-6 TRBV5-1 TGCGCCAGCAGCTTAGGAGGGGCTGGGGCCAACGTCCTGACTTTC CASSLGGAGANVLTF
. . TRBJ1-3 TRBV27 TGTGCCAGCAGTCCCCGGTGGGGGGTAGGAAACACCATATATTTT CASSPRWGVGNTIYF
. . TRBJ2-7 TRBV28 TGTGCCAGCCATTCATTGACCGGCGGGCGCTCCTACGAGCAGTACTTC CASHSLTGGRSYEQYF
TRBD1 once TRBJ2-3 TRBV24-1 TGTGCCACCAGTGATTCCGGACAGGGGGTACTGACAGATACGCAGTATTTT CATSDSGQGVLTDTQYF
TRBD2 . TRBJ2-1 TRBV3-1/TRBV3-2 TGTGCCAGCAGCCTGACTAGCGGGGAAAGCCATGAGCAGTTCTTC CASSLTSGESHEQFF
TRBD2 once TRBJ2-3 TRBV7-3 TGTGCCAGCAGCCTACTCGGGCTAGCGGGTACAGATACGCAGTATTTT CASSLLGLAGTDTQYF
. . TRBJ1-5 TRBV5-1 TGCGCCAGCAGTCTCGCGGGGTCGGGCAATCAGCCCCAGCATTTT CASSLAGSGNQPQHF
TRBD2 . TRBJ2-7 TRBV6-5 TGTGCCAGCGAGGGAGGGGCCTACGAGCAGTACTTC CASEGGAYEQYF
. . TRBJ2-1 TRBV29-1 TGCAGCGGGTCTAATGGAGGGGATGAGCAGTTCTTC CSGSNGGDEQFF
. . TRBJ1-3 TRBV7-9 TGTGCCAGCAGCTTAGGACAGGGAAACACCATATATTTT CASSLGQGNTIYF
. . TRBJ2-7 TRBV2 TGTGCCAGCACGAGGACACATCCCAACTACGAGCAGTACTTC CASTRTHPNYEQYF